The rows below give T cell receptor beta chains drawn from one sample of a study of T cell responses to AZD1222 COVID-19 vaccine. The data were produced by immunoSEQ multiplex PCR, yet TCRdb's version contains in-frame clones alone and is incomplete. The sample yields under 120,000 clones, approximately 90% seen once. The sample here was peripheral blood, taken 28 days after the second AZD1222 dose. These receptor sequences come from an adult who received the AZD1222 COVID-19 vaccine. CDR3s include the opening cysteine and the closing phenylalanine or tryptophan. A D gene is named only where the DNA matches it firmly. Clone size is stated in some rows and not others, as once, few, many or a class when expanded.

V	size	J	D	DNA	CDR3
TRBV10-1	.	TRBJ2-7	.	TGCGCCAGCAGTCGGGACTCAAACTACGAGCAGTACTTC	CASSRDSNYEQYF
TRBV27	few	TRBJ2-7	TRBD1	TGTGCCAGCGCCCGAGACAGGGGTTACGAGCAGTACTTC	CASARDRGYEQYF
TRBV19	.	TRBJ2-3	.	TGTGCCAGTAGTATGCAAGTAGATACGCAGTATTTT	CASSMQVDTQYF
TRBV19	.	TRBJ1-4	TRBD1	TGTGCCAGTAGTTTCAGGGGGCTGAATGAAAAACTGTTTTTT	CASSFRGLNEKLFF
TRBV5-1	.	TRBJ2-7	TRBD1	TGCGCCAGCCGATTCACAGGGGGCCTTGAGGGCGACGAGCAGTACTTC	CASRFTGGLEGDEQYF
TRBV27	.	TRBJ2-5	.	TGTGCCAGCAGTTTATCGGGAGCACATGAGACCCAGTACTTC	CASSLSGAHETQYF
TRBV6-4	.	TRBJ2-3	TRBD2	TGTGCCAGCAGTGAGGCCAGCGGGAAAACAGATACGCAGTATTTT	CASSEASGKTDTQYF
TRBV3-1/TRBV3-2	.	TRBJ2-2	.	TGTGCCAGCAGCCCCCGTTGGGGGGTGGGGACCGGGGAGCTGTTTTTT	CASSPRWGVGTGELFF
TRBV7-2	.	TRBJ1-5	.	TGTGCCAGCAGCTTAATCAATAGCAATCAGCCCCAGCATTTT	CASSLINSNQPQHF
TRBV5-4	.	TRBJ2-1	TRBD2	TGTGCCAGCAGCTCGACTCCGACTAGCGGGAGTACTGAGCAGTTCTTC	CASSSTPTSGSTEQFF
TRBV28	.	TRBJ1-6	.	TGTGCCAGCAGTTTAGGGAGTTTCTATAATTCACCCCTCCACTTT	CASSLGSFYNSPLHF
TRBV7-9	.	TRBJ2-7	TRBD1	TGTGCCAGCAGCCTCGGACAGGGGGGTGAGCAGTACTTC	CASSLGQGGEQYF
TRBV6-2/TRBV6-3	.	TRBJ2-7	TRBD2	TGTGCCAGCAGTTACTTGAGCGGGAGCTCCTACGAGCAGTACTTC	CASSYLSGSSYEQYF
TRBV28	.	TRBJ1-1	.	TGTGCCAGCAGTTTACAGCTGAACACTGAAGCTTTCTTT	CASSLQLNTEAFF
TRBV19	.	TRBJ1-5	TRBD1	TGTGCCAGTAGTACCGAGCAGGGGGCTTATCAGCCCCAGCATTTT	CASSTEQGAYQPQHF
TRBV27	.	TRBJ2-3	.	TGTGCCAGCAGCCCAATCCCAGTGGGACCAAGCACAGATACGCAGTATTTT	CASSPIPVGPSTDTQYF
TRBV7-2	.	TRBJ2-2	TRBD1	TGTGCCAGCAGCTTAAAGGGACAGGGGACGAACACCGGGGAGCTGTTTTTT	CASSLKGQGTNTGELFF
TRBV28	.	TRBJ1-1	.	TGTGCCAGCAGTTTGACCATGGACACTGAAGCTTTCTTT	CASSLTMDTEAFF
TRBV6-5	.	TRBJ1-4	TRBD1	TGTGCCAGCAGTACCAGGGACAGGGTTAGTGAAAAACTGTTTTTT	CASSTRDRVSEKLFF
TRBV19	.	TRBJ2-7	TRBD2	TGTGCCAGTAAGCGTCGAGCGGGAGAGTCGACCTACGAGCAGTACTTC	CASKRRAGESTYEQYF
TRBV30	.	TRBJ1-1	.	TGTGCCTGGAGTATAACGGCGGCTACTGAAGCTTTCTTT	CAWSITAATEAFF
TRBV4-2	.	TRBJ1-3	.	TGTGCCAGCAGCCATAACCAAGGGGGTCCGGCTGGAAACACCATATATTTT	CASSHNQGGPAGNTIYF
TRBV13	.	TRBJ1-4	.	TGTGCCAGCAGCACAGGACAGCCTAATGAAAAACTGTTTTTT	CASSTGQPNEKLFF
TRBV4-2	.	TRBJ1-5	TRBD1	TGTGCCAGCAGCCAGTCACAGGGGGCGAGCCAGCCCCAGCATTTT	CASSQSQGASQPQHF
TRBV3-1/TRBV3-2	.	TRBJ1-4	.	TGTGCCAGCAGCCAAGAGGCCAGGCTACAAGGAAAACTGTTTTTT	CASSQEARLQGKLFF
TRBV19	.	TRBJ2-5	.	TGTGCCAGTAGTATAGTTCTGCAAGAGACCCAGTACTTC	CASSIVLQETQYF
TRBV7-8	.	TRBJ1-6	.	TGTGCCAGCAGCTTAAATGGCAGGGCCAATTCACCCCTCCACTTT	CASSLNGRANSPLHF
TRBV5-1	.	TRBJ2-2	.	TGCGCCAGCAGCTTGAGACGGGGGAACACCGGGGAGCTGTTTTTT	CASSLRRGNTGELFF
TRBV19	.	TRBJ1-2	.	TGTGCCAGTAGTATACAGGGGTGGATCTATGGCTACACCTTC	CASSIQGWIYGYTF
TRBV4-1	.	TRBJ2-7	.	TGCGCCAGCAGCCAAGATCCGGCAGAGAGCTCCTACGAGCAGTACTTC	CASSQDPAESSYEQYF
TRBV28	.	TRBJ2-7	TRBD2	TGTGCCAGCAGTCGATATAGCGGGATTGGGGACGAGCAGTACTTC	CASSRYSGIGDEQYF
TRBV19	.	TRBJ1-5	.	TGTGCCAGTAGTTTCACAGGGTCCTCTTATAGCAATCAGCCCCAGCATTTT	CASSFTGSSYSNQPQHF
TRBV27	.	TRBJ1-1	.	TGTGCCAGCAGTCGGCTGGGGGACGGCACTGAAGCTTTCTTT	CASSRLGDGTEAFF
TRBV11-1	.	TRBJ2-1	.	TGTGCCAGCAGCCGTGATCTTAGCTCCTACAATGAGCAGTTCTTC	CASSRDLSSYNEQFF
TRBV18	.	TRBJ1-1	TRBD1	TGTGCCAGCTCGCGGACAGGGGATAACACTGAAGCTTTCTTT	CASSRTGDNTEAFF